Below are 31 T cell receptor beta chains sequenced from a single sample in a study of vaccination and CD4 T cells after COVID-19. Treatment of the sample: roughly 10-day PBMC culture with coronavirus spike peptide pools or control peptides (ViraFEST assay). These receptors have no identified antigens. Cultured CD4+ T cells had their DNA profiled by the Oncomine TCR Beta short-read assay. Each CDR3 protein gets one entry after TCRdb re-called the PCR reads with MiXCR. This table holds about 15,000 distinct CDR3 sequences, approximately 60% found once. Sequenced material: CD4+ T cells from blood, cultured in vitro. All receptors come from a human donor who had recovered from COVID-19.

The table lists this clonotype with a count of one. V gene TRBV10-1 combines with J gene TRBJ2-2, with 7 bases aligning to TRBD1. Germline CDR1 WNHNN, CDR2 SYGVQD (reference sequence). CDR3 size: 16 residues. Unmatched junction bases numbered 9, after V lost 7 bases and J lost 1 base. CDR3 amino acids: CASKITGVQNTGELFF. The CDR3 DNA follows: TGCGCCAGCAAAATCACAGGGGTGCAGAACACCGGGGAGCTGTTTTTT.

The chain employs TRBV10-1 and TRBJ2-1; 7 bases match TRBD2. This CDR3 contains 15 residues. V lost 3 bases to trimming and J lost 4 bases; unmatched junction nucleotides: 6. Germline V gives CDR1 WNHNN, CDR2 SYGVQD (reference sequence). DNA for the CDR3: TGCGCCAGCAGTGACCCCACGGGAGGTTACAATGAGCAGTTCTTC. It yields the protein CASSDPTGGYNEQFF.

V and J are TRBV6-1 and TRBJ2-5; a possible D gene is TRBD2 (6 bases). The CDR3 is 13 residues long. Germline CDR1 is MNHNS and CDR2 is SASEGT. The V gene lost 6 bases and the J gene lost 3 bases, with 11 bases spanning the gap. In DNA, the CDR3 is TGTGCCAGCAGGGGACTCACGGAAGAGACCCAGTACTTC. Protein sequence: CASRGLTEETQYF.

The rearrangement links TRBV6-1 to TRBJ2-7; possible D gene TRBD1, 5 bases. V was cut by 8 bases and J by 1 base, with 18 bases left in between. The CDR3 spans 15 residues. Germline-derived CDR1 and CDR2 are MNHNS and SASEGT. The CDR3 DNA sequence: TGTGCCAGCCGAATGACAGTCACAGTGTCCTACGAGCAGTACTTC. Translation gives CASRMTVTVSYEQYF.

The J gene is TRBJ1-1, the V gene TRBV15, with D maybe TRBD1 (6 bases). The V end lost 0 bases, the J end lost 5 bases, and 7 bases lay between the germline ends. The CDR3 has 13 residues. CDR1 and CDR2 from the germline V gene are LNHNV and YYDKDF (reference sequence). The chain's CDR3 is CATSRDQGTEAFF. The CDR3 bases are TGTGCCACCAGCAGAGATCAGGGGACTGAAGCTTTCTTT. The full variable domain, its missing parts supplied by reference TRBV15 and TRBJ1-1, is DAMVIQNPRYQVTQFGKPVTLSCSQTLNHNVMYWYQQKSSQAPKLLFHYYDKDFNNEADTPDNFQSRRPNTSFCFLDIRSPGLGDTAMYLCATSRDQGTEAFFGQGTRLTVV.

Only a few counts were recorded for this clonotype. This chain uses TRBV21-1 with TRBJ1-5; TRBD1, the table's D call, lacks a check against the DNA. TRBV21-1 is deemed a pseudogene. CDR3 length equals 17 residues. CDR3 region: CASSNRSKERPNQPQHF. The CDR3 nucleotides are TGTGCCAGCAGCAACCGGTCAAAGGAACGCCCTAATCAGCCCCAGCATTTT.

This clonotype turned up a few times. This chain joins TRBV2 and TRBJ1-5; tentative D call: TRBD1 (5 bases). Germline CDR1 SNHLY, CDR2 FYNNEI. The ends were cut back, 5 bases at V and 7 bases at J, with 9 bases in the middle. CDR3 length equals 12 residues. The CDR3 is CASSPGYQPQHF. CDR3 coding DNA: TGTGCCAGCAGTCCAGGGTACCAGCCCCAGCATTTT.

The V call is TRBV4-1, the J call TRBJ1-5; possible D gene TRBD1, 5 bases. The CDR3 extends over 15 amino acids. The germline V gene has CDR1 MGHRA and CDR2 YSYEKL. With 4 bases removed from V and 0 bases from J, the gap between germline ends came to 10 bases. The CDR3 bases are TGCGCCAGCAGCCGGGACGTGGGTAGCAATCAGCCCCAGCATTTT. Translating it yields CASSRDVGSNQPQHF.

In DNA form, the CDR3 reads TGTGCCAGCAGCTTACGGGGACCCATCCAAGAGACCCAGTACTTC. It is translated as CASSLRGPIQETQYF. The chain couples TRBV7-9 to TRBJ2-5, with D perhaps assigned TRBD1 or TRBD2 (5 bases each). The CDR3 runs to 15 residues. Germline assignment: CDR1 SEHNR and CDR2 FQNEAQ (reference sequence). V lost 2 bases to trimming and J lost 1 base, with 11 bases between them.

This clonotype was counted between two and nine times. V usage is TRBV2 and J usage is TRBJ1-2; no clear D gene. The ends were cut back, 5 bases at V and 8 bases at J, with 12 bases in the middle. The CDR3 consists of 12 residues. Looked up from germline, CDR1 is SNHLY and CDR2 is FYNNEI. Here the CDR3 reads CASSPLVLGYTF. CDR3 DNA sequence: TGTGCCAGCAGTCCCCTCGTACTGGGCTACACCTTC.

This clonotype turned up a few times. V and J are TRBV28 and TRBJ1-3; D is uncertain. The CDR3 extends over 15 amino acids. Germline loops: CDR1 MDHEN, CDR2 SYDVKM. Trimming removed 0 bases at V and 0 bases at J, with 6 bases between. This CDR3 is CASSLWAGSGNTIYF. The CDR3 bases are TGTGCCAGCAGTTTATGGGCAGGCTCTGGAAACACCATATATTTT.

V usage is TRBV6-1 and J usage is TRBJ2-3; TRBD2 aligns across 11 bases. CDR1 and CDR2 (germline): MNHNS, SASEGT. V trimming: 6 bases; J trimming: 6 bases; junction bases outside the gene matches: 8. This CDR3 is built from 15 residues. This chain's CDR3 is CASSRLAGLVDTQYF. The CDR3 DNA sequence: TGTGCCAGCAGCAGACTAGCGGGATTGGTGGATACGCAGTATTTT.

The chain links TRBV21-1 to TRBJ1-5; the D segment call TRBD1 is taken from the table without a DNA check. TRBV21-1 is a documented pseudogene. The CDR3 is 15 amino acids. CDR3 region: CASSKGAGSDQPQHF. The CDR3 nucleotides read TGTGCCAGCAGCAAAGGGGCAGGGTCCGATCAGCCCCAGCATTTT.

The rearrangement uses TRBV6-1 and TRBJ2-2; D gene unclear. The germline V and J ends were trimmed by 1 base and 0 bases, with 6 bases remaining between them. The length of the CDR3 is 15 residues. Germline V gene sequence: CDR1 MNHNS, CDR2 SASEGT. In DNA form, the CDR3 reads TGTGCCAGCAGTGAAGTATACACGAACACCGGGGAGCTGTTTTTT. Its protein product is CASSEVYTNTGELFF.

This clonotype has only a few counts. The chain combines TRBV20-1 with TRBJ2-3; D remains ambiguous. This CDR3 contains 14 residues. Looked up from germline, CDR1 is DFQATT and CDR2 is SNEGSKA (reference sequence). Trimming removed 3 bases from V and 3 bases from J, with 13 bases in between. The CDR3 DNA reads as TGCAGTGCTAGTGACTGGGCGACAACAGATACGCAGTATTTT. Translating gives CSASDWATTDTQYF.

The chain combines TRBV25-1 with TRBJ2-3; D gene uncertain. CDR3 size: 14 residues. V lost 1 base, J lost 2 bases, and 7 bases lay in between. In germline, CDR1 is MGHDK, CDR2 SYGVNS. The CDR3 loop reads CASSEWADTDTQYF. The CDR3 DNA is TGTGCCAGCAGTGAATGGGCTGACACAGATACGCAGTATTTT.

The chain combines TRBV10-3 with TRBJ1-1; D not resolved. This CDR3 comprises 13 residues. CDR1 ENHRY and CDR2 SYGVKD come from the germline V gene. V was pared by 3 bases and J by 0 bases, with 5 bases between. The CDR3 DNA reads TGTGCCATCAGTGACAGCCTGAACACTGAAGCTTTCTTT. This translates into CAISDSLNTEAFF.

The rearrangement uses TRBV27 and TRBJ1-2; a possible D gene is TRBD1 (6 bases). In germline, CDR1 is MNHEY, CDR2 SMNVEV (reference sequence). V was trimmed by 0 bases and J by 1 base, leaving 15 bases between them. This CDR3 has 17 amino acids. CDR3 residues: CASSLSQTGTINYGYTF. CDR3 DNA: TGTGCCAGCAGTTTATCCCAGACAGGAACGATTAACTATGGCTACACCTTC.

This chain uses TRBV6-1 with TRBJ1-4; TRBD1 might be the D (5 bases). This CDR3 has 19 amino acids. V was shortened by 3 bases and J by 7 bases, with 27 bases between the two germline ends. Germline loops: CDR1 MNHNS, CDR2 SASEGT. The CDR3 protein is CASSDPPPEGRVSGEKLFF. The CDR3 DNA sequence: TGTGCCAGCAGTGACCCCCCCCCTGAAGGCAGGGTTAGTGGTGAAAAACTGTTTTTT.

The gene calls are TRBV6-1 and TRBJ1-5; D call uncertain. The germline V gene has CDR1 MNHNS and CDR2 SASEGT. Trimming left V 6 bases short and J 0 bases short, with 9 bases between. There are 14 residues in the CDR3. The CDR3 coding sequence is TGTGCCAGCAGACCTTCTTATAGCAATCAGCCCCAGCATTTT. Translated: CASRPSYSNQPQHF.

The chain employs TRBV9 and TRBJ1-6, with 12 nucleotides matching TRBD1. CDR1 is SGDLS and CDR2 is YYNGEE in the germline V gene. The CDR3 is 16 amino acids. V shed 2 bases, J shed 9 bases, and the junction held 6 bases outside the gene matches. The CDR3 region has the DNA TGTGCCAGCAGCGTTGGGGACAGGGGGCCTAGTTCACCCCTCCACTTT. It is translated as CASSVGDRGPSSPLHF.

This chain links TRBV5-4 with TRBJ2-4; possibly TRBD1 for D (6 bases). Germline V gene lookup returns CDR1 SGHNT and CDR2 YYREEE (reference sequence). The CDR3 consists of 14 residues. Trimming took off 2 bases at V and 9 bases at J, with 15 bases between the two ends. CDR3 loop: CASSLGGVESIQYF. The CDR3 nucleotides read TGTGCCAGCAGCTTAGGGGGTGTTGAGAGCATTCAGTACTTC.

The chain employs TRBV20-1 and TRBJ1-5; no reliable D call. CDR3 length equals 13 residues. Per germline, CDR1 DFQATT and CDR2 SNEGSKA (reference sequence). The V end lost 6 bases, the J end lost 2 bases, and 11 bases lay between the germline ends. The CDR3 nucleotides read TGCAGTGCCGACTCGGACGGCAATCAGCCCCAGCATTTT. Amino acid sequence: CSADSDGNQPQHF.

V usage is TRBV19 and J usage is TRBJ2-7; D may be TRBD2 (5 bases). The CDR3 is made up of 14 amino acids. Deletions cut 3 bases from V and 3 bases from J, with 12 bases between. Per germline, CDR1 LNHDA and CDR2 SQIVND (reference sequence). CDR3 in amino acids: CASSILFGGYEQYF. Here the CDR3 DNA reads TGTGCCAGTAGTATCCTGTTTGGAGGCTACGAGCAGTACTTC.

This clonotype is medium-sized (0.01 to 0.1%) by share. The J gene is TRBJ1-2, the V gene TRBV5-4, with no clear D. The V gene's germline CDR1 is SGHNT and CDR2 YYREEE (reference sequence). The CDR3 contains 14 residues. Deletions cut 4 bases from V and 3 bases from J, with 13 bases between. The DNA for the CDR3 is TGTGCCAGCAGCGCAAAACAGATCCACTATGGCTACACCTTC. Its protein is CASSAKQIHYGYTF. Filled out from reference TRBV5-4 and TRBJ1-2, the complete variable domain reads ETGVTQSPTHLIKTRGQQVTLRCSSQSGHNTVSWYQQALGQGPQFIFQYYREEENGRGNFPPRFSGLQFPNYSSELNVNALELDDSALYLCASSAKQIHYGYTFGSGTRLTVV.

The chain employs TRBV6-1 and TRBJ1-1; TRBD1 might be the D (6 bases). V lost 6 bases and J 1 base, leaving 24 bases between the germline ends. The CDR3 extends over 18 amino acids. In germline, CDR1 is MNHNS, CDR2 SASEGT. The CDR3: CASSLNRVSARRNTEAFF. The CDR3 DNA reads as TGTGCCAGCAGCTTGAACAGGGTATCAGCCAGAAGGAACACTGAAGCTTTCTTT.

The V call is TRBV27, the J call TRBJ2-3, with 9 nucleotides matching TRBD2. The CDR3 covers 16 residues. J gave up 3 bases and V 4 bases, and 8 bases lay outside the gene matches. Germline V gives CDR1 MNHEY, CDR2 SMNVEV (reference sequence). The chain's CDR3 is CASSSIAGEGTDTQYF. The CDR3 DNA reads TGTGCCAGCAGTTCCATAGCGGGAGAAGGTACAGATACGCAGTATTTT.

J is TRBJ1-5 and V is TRBV6-1; D perhaps matches TRBD1 (6 bases). This CDR3 has 16 residues. Germline CDR1 and CDR2: MNHNS and SASEGT. Trimming cost V 4 bases and J 2 bases, with 15 bases left between them. CDR3: CASSVINPGGNQPQHF. The CDR3, as DNA: TGTGCCAGCAGTGTAATTAATCCAGGGGGCAATCAGCCCCAGCATTTT.

V usage is TRBV12-3 or TRBV12-4 and J usage is TRBJ2-7, with D perhaps matching TRBD1 (6 bases). The germline V and J ends were trimmed by 3 bases and 3 bases, with 12 bases remaining between them. This CDR3 is built from 14 residues. The CDR3 here is CASSLQGRYYEQYF. The CDR3 DNA reads TGTGCCAGCAGTTTGCAGGGGCGGTACTACGAGCAGTACTTC.

The chain's CDR3 is CASSFEQRTSSNEKLFF. In nucleotides, the CDR3 is TGTGCCAGCAGCTTCGAACAGCGGACGTCCTCTAATGAAAAACTGTTTTTT. The chain is built from TRBV7-8 and TRBJ1-4; D call uncertain. The CDR3 consists of 17 residues. The V end lost 3 bases, the J end lost 3 bases, and 17 bases lay between the germline ends. From germline, CDR1 is SGHVS and CDR2 FQNEAQ. The full variable domain, completed using reference TRBV7-8 and TRBJ1-4, is GAGVSQSPRYKVAKRGQDVALRCDPISGHVSLFWYQQALGQGPEFLTYFQNEAQLDKSGLPSDRFFAERPEGSVSTLKIQRTQQEDSAVYLCASSFEQRTSSNEKLFFGSGTQLSVL.

The chain is built from TRBV6-1 and TRBJ1-1, with 7 nucleotides matching TRBD1. Germline values: CDR1 MNHNS, CDR2 SASEGT. The V gene end was trimmed by 6 bases and the J gene end by 6 bases; junction bases not matched to a gene: 10. This CDR3 contains 14 residues. In DNA, the CDR3 is TGTGCCAGCAGATCGACAGGGATAATGGCTGAAGCTTTCTTT. Translating it yields CASRSTGIMAEAFF.